This T cell receptor beta chain was identified during a study of lymphopenia after photon versus proton radiotherapy. TCRdb's table, derived via immunoSEQ multiplex PCR, lists solely in-frame clones and lacks some. The repertoire holds 68,000 or so clones, with approximately 91% as singletons. With regard to this clone: Its antigen is undetermined.

The CDR3 is made up of 15 amino acids. V shed 3 bases and J 6 bases; nucleotides not matched to a gene: 9. CDR1 is MDHEN and CDR2 is SYDVKM in the germline V gene. Study results and limitations: Authors raise, but do not show, better survival with proton therapy. Oligoclonal CD8+ Temra expansion after nadir drove photon patients' diversity drop.

The input for sequencing was peripheral blood, taken from a patient treated with photon-based radiotherapy. The sequence was obtained from a woman aged 70 to 79 with pancreatic cancer. V usage is TRBV28 and J usage is TRBJ2-7; 9 bases line up with TRBD1. Written as DNA, the CDR3 is TGTGCCAGCAGTTTGTTGGGACAGGGTAATGGCGAGCAGTACTTC. Protein: CASSLLGQGNGEQYF.